These T cell receptor beta chains were read from a single sample in a study of radiation and T cells in renal cell carcinoma. Libraries were prepared by immunoSEQ multiplex PCR; TCRdb keeps only in-frame clonotypes and omits some of them. The repertoire consists of approximately 49,000 clones, with roughly 80% occurring once and the leading ten covering about 30%. The material sequenced was blood, taken from a patient whose treatment included radiotherapy and nephrectomy. The receptors come from a woman in her seventies with renal cell carcinoma. CDR3s include the opening cysteine and the closing phenylalanine or tryptophan. The order of the fields is D gene, V gene, J gene, clone size, CDR3 protein, CDR3 DNA. The D gene is left open where the match is weak. Size is omitted from some rows. Given values are once, few, many or a class for expanded clones.

d_call: NA
v_call: TRBV11-2
j_call: TRBJ2-7
clone_size: NA
cdr3_aa: CASSAQGYEQYF
cdr3_nt: TGTGCCAGCAGCGCCCAGGGTTACGAGCAGTACTTC

d_call: TRBD1
v_call: TRBV19
j_call: TRBJ2-1
clone_size: NA
cdr3_aa: CASSRPSGTGVNEQFF
cdr3_nt: TGTGCCAGTAGCCGACCTTCCGGGACAGGGGTTAATGAGCAGTTCTTC

d_call: NA
v_call: TRBV9
j_call: TRBJ1-3
clone_size: NA
cdr3_aa: CASSVGDTDSGNTIYF
cdr3_nt: TGTGCCAGCAGCGTAGGGGACACTGACTCTGGAAACACCATATATTTT

d_call: NA
v_call: TRBV2
j_call: TRBJ2-7
clone_size: NA
cdr3_aa: CASEVGSYEQYF
cdr3_nt: TGTGCCAGCGAGGTTGGGTCCTACGAGCAGTACTTC

d_call: TRBD1
v_call: TRBV6-5
j_call: TRBJ2-1
clone_size: NA
cdr3_aa: CASRPGQGAYNEQFF
cdr3_nt: TGTGCCAGCAGGCCCGGACAGGGGGCCTACAATGAGCAGTTCTTC

d_call: NA
v_call: TRBV30
j_call: TRBJ1-2
clone_size: NA
cdr3_aa: CAWSVPGGAWGYTF
cdr3_nt: TGTGCCTGGAGTGTACCGGGGGGCGCCTGGGGCTACACCTTC

d_call: NA
v_call: TRBV16
j_call: TRBJ1-2
clone_size: NA
cdr3_aa: CASSQSGAMGYGYTF
cdr3_nt: TGTGCCAGCAGCCAATCGGGCGCCATGGGCTATGGCTACACCTTC

d_call: NA
v_call: TRBV7-2
j_call: TRBJ2-1
clone_size: NA
cdr3_aa: CASSADLAVGEQFF
cdr3_nt: TGTGCCAGCAGCGCGGACCTAGCTGTCGGTGAGCAGTTCTTC

d_call: TRBD1
v_call: TRBV9
j_call: TRBJ1-2
clone_size: NA
cdr3_aa: CASTGGNYGYTF
cdr3_nt: TGTGCCAGCACAGGGGGTAACTATGGCTACACCTTC

d_call: NA
v_call: TRBV19
j_call: TRBJ1-1
clone_size: NA
cdr3_aa: CASSIGQRLNTEAFF
cdr3_nt: TGTGCCAGTAGTATCGGACAGAGACTGAACACTGAAGCTTTCTTT

d_call: NA
v_call: TRBV19
j_call: TRBJ1-5
clone_size: few
cdr3_aa: CASRPPGVNQPQHF
cdr3_nt: TGTGCCAGTAGACCTCCCGGGGTAAATCAGCCCCAGCATTTT

d_call: NA
v_call: TRBV7-8
j_call: TRBJ1-5
clone_size: NA
cdr3_aa: CASGRGGGNQPQHF
cdr3_nt: TGTGCCAGCGGCCGGGGTGGGGGAAATCAGCCCCAGCATTTT

d_call: TRBD1
v_call: TRBV28
j_call: TRBJ1-1
clone_size: NA
cdr3_aa: CASSFKGALTEAFF
cdr3_nt: TGTGCCAGCAGTTTCAAGGGGGCGCTGACTGAAGCTTTCTTT

d_call: NA
v_call: TRBV21-1
j_call: TRBJ1-4
clone_size: NA
cdr3_aa: CASRSKRSDRAEKLFF
cdr3_nt: TGTGCCAGCAGAAGCAAAAGATCGGACAGGGCTGAAAAACTGTTTTTT

d_call: TRBD1
v_call: TRBV19
j_call: TRBJ2-2
clone_size: NA
cdr3_aa: CASSSTGGYTGELFF
cdr3_nt: TGTGCCAGTAGCTCGACAGGGGGCTACACCGGGGAGCTGTTTTTT

d_call: TRBD2
v_call: TRBV7-9
j_call: TRBJ2-3
clone_size: NA
cdr3_aa: CASSPKLRLAGGRDTQYF
cdr3_nt: TGTGCCAGCAGCCCCAAGTTACGGCTAGCGGGGGGCCGTGATACGCAGTATTTT

d_call: TRBD2
v_call: TRBV19
j_call: TRBJ2-7
clone_size: few
cdr3_aa: CASSMPGEGFYEQYF
cdr3_nt: TGTGCCAGTAGTATGCCCGGGGAGGGGTTCTACGAGCAGTACTTC

d_call: NA
v_call: TRBV7-2
j_call: TRBJ2-1
clone_size: once
cdr3_aa: CASSFLDSNEQFF
cdr3_nt: TGTGCCAGCAGCTTCCTAGATTCAAATGAGCAGTTCTTC

d_call: NA
v_call: TRBV5-1
j_call: TRBJ2-1
clone_size: NA
cdr3_aa: CASSLEGNEQFF
cdr3_nt: TGCGCCAGCAGCTTGGAGGGGAATGAGCAGTTCTTC

d_call: NA
v_call: TRBV7-9
j_call: TRBJ2-7
clone_size: NA
cdr3_aa: CASSTDSYEQYF
cdr3_nt: TGTGCCAGCAGCACAGACAGCTACGAGCAGTACTTC

d_call: TRBD2
v_call: TRBV2
j_call: TRBJ2-5
clone_size: NA
cdr3_aa: CASRRSLRGGSQETQYF
cdr3_nt: TGTGCCAGCAGGCGCTCTTTGCGGGGCGGGAGCCAAGAGACCCAGTACTTC

d_call: NA
v_call: TRBV7-9
j_call: TRBJ1-4
clone_size: NA
cdr3_aa: CASSLSGEKLFF
cdr3_nt: TGTGCCAGCAGCTTATCAGGGGAAAAACTGTTTTTT

d_call: NA
v_call: TRBV4-1
j_call: TRBJ1-5
clone_size: NA
cdr3_aa: CASSQGAGSAQPQHF
cdr3_nt: TGCGCCAGCAGCCAGGGCGCAGGGTCAGCTCAGCCCCAGCATTTT

d_call: NA
v_call: TRBV9
j_call: TRBJ1-2
clone_size: NA
cdr3_aa: CASSGTLPLRYGYTF
cdr3_nt: TGTGCCAGCAGCGGGACCCTCCCACTCCGGTATGGCTACACCTTC

d_call: NA
v_call: TRBV12-5
j_call: TRBJ2-2
clone_size: NA
cdr3_aa: CASGLTGITGELFF
cdr3_nt: TGTGCTAGTGGTTTGACAGGGATCACCGGGGAGCTGTTTTTT

d_call: TRBD1
v_call: TRBV6-1
j_call: TRBJ1-6
clone_size: NA
cdr3_aa: CASSEGTGFNSPLHF
cdr3_nt: TGTGCCAGCAGTGAAGGGACAGGGTTCAATTCACCCCTCCACTTT

d_call: NA
v_call: TRBV7-2
j_call: TRBJ1-1
clone_size: NA
cdr3_aa: CASSQMGQNTEAFF
cdr3_nt: TGTGCCAGCAGCCAGATGGGACAGAACACTGAAGCTTTCTTT

d_call: NA
v_call: TRBV7-9
j_call: TRBJ1-6
clone_size: NA
cdr3_aa: CASSLLAGDLPLHF
cdr3_nt: TGTGCCAGCAGCTTACTCGCAGGGGATCTTCCCCTCCACTTT

d_call: TRBD2
v_call: TRBV7-9
j_call: TRBJ2-7
clone_size: NA
cdr3_aa: CASSSEYGTSGNEAYEQYF
cdr3_nt: TGTGCCAGCAGCTCTGAATACGGGACTAGCGGAAACGAGGCCTACGAGCAGTACTTC

d_call: NA
v_call: TRBV7-2
j_call: TRBJ1-5
clone_size: NA
cdr3_aa: CASSADGGQPQHF
cdr3_nt: TGTGCCAGCAGCGCCGACGGGGGACAGCCCCAGCATTTT

d_call: NA
v_call: TRBV21-1
j_call: TRBJ2-7
clone_size: NA
cdr3_aa: CASNKREEGQPVYEQYF
cdr3_nt: TGTGCCAGCAACAAAAGGGAAGAGGGACAGCCAGTCTACGAGCAGTACTTC

d_call: NA
v_call: TRBV5-4
j_call: TRBJ1-2
clone_size: NA
cdr3_aa: CASSLAQGTGGYTF
cdr3_nt: TGTGCCAGCAGCTTGGCCCAGGGCACTGGAGGCTACACCTTC

d_call: NA
v_call: TRBV18
j_call: TRBJ1-5
clone_size: NA
cdr3_aa: CASSPREGQPQHF
cdr3_nt: TGTGCCAGCTCACCCCGGGAGGGGCAGCCCCAGCATTTT

d_call: TRBD1
v_call: TRBV4-1
j_call: TRBJ2-7
clone_size: NA
cdr3_aa: CASSRDRSYEQYF
cdr3_nt: TGCGCCAGCAGCCGGGACAGAAGCTACGAGCAGTACTTC

d_call: NA
v_call: TRBV19
j_call: TRBJ2-2
clone_size: few
cdr3_aa: CASKGGANTGELFF
cdr3_nt: TGTGCCAGTAAAGGGGGGGCGAACACCGGGGAGCTGTTTTTT

d_call: TRBD2
v_call: TRBV4-1
j_call: TRBJ2-3
clone_size: NA
cdr3_aa: CASSQDRLAGVDTQYF
cdr3_nt: TGCGCCAGCAGCCAAGATAGGCTAGCGGGGGTGGATACGCAGTATTTT

d_call: TRBD1
v_call: TRBV5-5
j_call: TRBJ1-5
clone_size: NA
cdr3_aa: CASSLRDSLIPQHF
cdr3_nt: TGTGCCAGCAGCTTACGGGACAGCCTAATTCCCCAGCATTTT

d_call: TRBD1
v_call: TRBV6-4
j_call: TRBJ1-3
clone_size: NA
cdr3_aa: CASSDSATGVSGNTIYF
cdr3_nt: TGTGCCAGCAGTGACTCAGCGACAGGGGTCTCTGGAAACACCATATATTTT

d_call: TRBD2
v_call: TRBV5-1
j_call: TRBJ2-3
clone_size: NA
cdr3_aa: CASSLGTSVVADTQYF
cdr3_nt: TGCGCCAGCAGCTTGGGGACTAGCGTCGTCGCAGATACGCAGTATTTT

d_call: NA
v_call: TRBV2
j_call: TRBJ1-2
clone_size: NA
cdr3_aa: CASALWGGGYTF
cdr3_nt: TGTGCCAGCGCACTGTGGGGGGGTGGCTACACCTTC